This TCR beta chain derives from a study of T cells after yellow fever vaccination. Many counts were recorded for this clonotype. Its specificity is not known. UMIs and a universal primer site were added when TCR cDNA was made by 5'RACE template switching. Via MiXCR, TCRdb re-called the 5' RACE reads, giving one row per CDR3 protein. The repertoire has approximately 240,000 distinct CDR3 sequences, 3.6% of them found once; the top ten carry about a fifth. Study outcomes and limitations: At 95% to 97% for CD4 and 70% to 90% for CD8, most primary-vaccination clones showed up again after the booster. Abundant clonotypes from the bulk population could get into FACS-sorted repertoires as contaminants.

The source material was PBMCs, sampled 15 days after the yellow fever booster vaccination. The sequence was collected from a man aged 18 to 35 who received the YFV17D yellow fever vaccine.

In nucleotides, the CDR3 is TGTGCCAGCAGCTTAGTCTCCGGTGACACAGATACGCAGTATTTT. It yields the protein CASSLVSGDTDTQYF. The V call is TRBV11-2, the J call TRBJ2-3; D ambiguous. The germline gives CDR1 SGHAT, CDR2 FQNNGV. CDR3 length: 15 amino acids. V lost 1 base to trimming and J lost 2 bases, with 10 bases between them.